This T cell receptor beta chain was found in a study of CD4 T cells in relation to SARS-CoV-2 and coronaviruses. Study-level information: After less than 11 days of antigen culture, PBMC TCR beta CDR3s were sequenced. The restricting HLA molecule for shared crossreactive spike epitopes was mapped. Whole-study results and caveats: This crossreactivity analysis covered spike protein alone, no other viral proteins.

Regarding this clone: No antigen is known for it.

Before the COVID-19 pandemic, during about 2011-2019, CD4+ T cells were taken from unexposed donors. The cells were cultured for about ten days before CD4+ T cells were isolated. Cells permitting, SARS-CoV-2 S/N and four cold-coronavirus spikes were tested on unexposed-donor CD4+ T cells. Repertoires were generated with immunoSEQ multiplex PCR, while TCRdb's copy carries only in-frame clones and drops some. The data hold tens of thousands of clones, with 60% to 85% observed a single time. Sample: CD4+ T cells from PBMCs, cultured in vitro. This TCR derives from a human donor in good health.

DNA of the CDR3: TGTGCCAGCAGCGCGAACGACGGAGACAGTGAGCCCCAGCATTTT. This encodes CASSANDGDSEPQHF. The chain uses TRBV9 and TRBJ1-5; the D gene is possibly TRBD1 (5 bases). CDR1 is SGDLS, CDR2 YYNGEE, per germline. Trimming took 3 bases from V and 8 from J, leaving 18 bases between them. This CDR3 spans 15 amino acids. The entire variable domain, with the rest obtained from reference TRBV9 and TRBJ1-5, is as follows: DSGVTQTPKHLITATGQRVTLRCSPRSGDLSVYWYQQSLDQGLQFLIQYYNGEERAKGNILERFSAQQFPDLHSELNLSSLELGDSALYFCASSANDGDSEPQHFGDGTRLSIL.